Each of the 8 T cell receptor beta chains below was sequenced from the same sample in a study of CD8+ T cells in alopecia areata. RNA was isolated and reverse transcribed to cDNA, the sequencing template. The method was immunoSEQ multiplex PCR; TCRdb's version includes in-frame clones alone and lacks a portion of them. The data show approximately 210,000 clones, with 60% seen just once and about 3.5% held by the top ten. This sample's treatment: oral pan-JAK inhibitor, 5-10 mg twice daily. The sample was CD4+ T cells sorted from blood, taken at week 4, from a patient treated with tofacitinib. Receptor source: a human donor with alopecia areata.

The rearrangement joins TRBV27 to TRBJ2-1, with 12 bases fitting TRBD2. Germline V gives CDR1 MNHEY, CDR2 SMNVEV (reference sequence). The CDR3 contains 16 residues. J gave up 8 bases and V 2 bases, and 7 bases lay outside the gene matches. This CDR3 is CASSLRVPSGGDEQFF. The CDR3 DNA is TGTGCCAGCAGTTTACGGGTGCCTAGCGGGGGGGATGAGCAGTTCTTC.

This chain uses TRBV5-1 with TRBJ1-2; D might be TRBD1 (5 bases). Trimming stripped 0 bases from V and 2 bases from J, with 14 bases between. CDR1 and CDR2 (germline): SGHRS, YFSETQ. The CDR3 has 16 residues. In nucleotides, the CDR3 is TGCGCCAGCAGCTTGGGAGTTTTTGCAGGGAACTATGGCTACACCTTC. It is translated as CASSLGVFAGNYGYTF.

V gene TRBV7-9 combines with J gene TRBJ1-4; the D is unclear. This CDR3 has 16 amino acids. Between the trimmed V and J ends, which lost 1 base and 5 bases, there was a span of 14 bases. Per the germline V gene, CDR1 is SEHNR and CDR2 is FQNEAQ (reference sequence). The CDR3 bases are TGTGCCAGCAGCTTAGGATCTGCTGGGGTCAATGAAAAACTGTTTTTT. It translates to CASSLGSAGVNEKLFF.

The chain links TRBV29-1 to TRBJ1-2; perhaps TRBD1 as D (5 bases). The V end lost 7 bases, the J end lost 2 bases, and 11 bases lay between the germline ends. CDR1 and CDR2 (germline): SQVTM, ANQGSEA. The CDR3 length is 12 residues. CDR3 sequence reads: CSGRDSNYGYTF. The DNA of the CDR3 is TGCAGCGGGAGAGACAGCAACTATGGCTACACCTTC.

The CDR3 DNA follows: TGTGCCTGGAGTGTTTCTAGCGGGGGTTCCACAGATACGCAGTATTTT. It encodes CAWSVSSGGSTDTQYF. The chain employs TRBV30 and TRBJ2-3; 10 bases match TRBD2. V was pared by 0 bases and J by 2 bases, with 5 bases of the junction left unmatched. The CDR3 has 16 residues. CDR1 is GTSNPN and CDR2 is SVGIG in the germline V gene (reference sequence). Together with reference TRBV30 and TRBJ2-3, the CDR3 gives the full variable domain: SQTIHQWPATLVQPVGSPLSLECTVEGTSNPNLYWYRQAAGRGLQLLFYSVGIGQISSEVPQNLSASRPQDRQFILSSKKLLLSDSGFYLCAWSVSSGGSTDTQYFGPGTRLTVL.

J is TRBJ1-1 and V is TRBV29-1, with D unresolved. V was pared by 5 bases and J by 0 bases, with 7 bases between. The CDR3 totals 12 residues. Germline V CDR1 and CDR2: SQVTM, ANQGSEA. In DNA, the CDR3 is TGCAGCGTTACCGTGGTGAACACTGAAGCTTTCTTT. It specifies CSVTVVNTEAFF.

The chain is built from TRBV11-1 and TRBJ2-3; 7 bases are a match to TRBD1. The V gene's germline CDR1 is SGHAT and CDR2 FQDESV (reference sequence). With V trimmed by 5 bases and J by 1 base, 15 bases remained unmatched. The CDR3 spans 18 residues. The CDR3 DNA reads as TGTGCCAGCAGCAACCGGGACAGCATCCTATGGGGCACAGATACGCAGTATTTT. It codes for CASSNRDSILWGTDTQYF.

The sample holds one count of this clone. The chain links TRBV29-1 to TRBJ1-2; 7 bases map to TRBD1. Germline trimming cut 4 bases from V and 4 bases from J; bases unmatched to any gene: 6. Per germline, CDR1 SQVTM and CDR2 ANQGSEA. This CDR3 is 13 amino acids long. The CDR3 protein is CSVARDSGYGYTF. The CDR3 nucleotides read TGCAGCGTTGCTCGGGACAGCGGCTATGGCTACACCTTC. Variable domain in full (rest from reference TRBV29-1 and TRBJ1-2): SAVISQKPSRDICQRGTSLTIQCQVDSQVTMMFWYRQQPGQSLTLIATANQGSEATYESGFVIDKFPISRPNLTFSTLTVSNMSPEDSSIYLCSVARDSGYGYTFGSGTRLTVV.